This is a list of T cell receptor beta chains from one sample in a study of shared clonotypes between healthy human individuals. Only in-frame clones appear in the TCRdb table, and some are missing; sequencing was by immunoSEQ multiplex PCR. The repertoire holds 2 million to 3 million clones, with 90% to 95% as singletons. The sequencing sample was made of naive CD4+ T cells sorted from blood. The receptor set was obtained from a man younger than 35 in good health. Each CDR3 is given with its conserved first and last residue. Fields, in order: J gene, V gene, clone size, CDR3 protein. Not every row has a clone size; where given, it reads once, few, many or a size class.

TRBJ1-5 | TRBV6-1 | few | CASSERTGGNQPQHF
TRBJ1-5 | TRBV7-9 | - | CASSAGQGEYQPQHF
TRBJ2-1 | TRBV4-2 | - | CASSLSQATSYNEQFF
TRBJ1-1 | TRBV29-1 | - | CSVKTGGIGTEAFF
TRBJ2-7 | TRBV5-1 | - | CASSLSDHEQYF
TRBJ2-5 | TRBV18 | - | CASSPIKGPQETQYF
TRBJ2-1 | TRBV7-9 | - | CASSLWTGRRNEQFF
TRBJ2-2 | TRBV7-9 | - | CASSLSPGGRVPGELFF
TRBJ2-5 | TRBV2 | - | CASNEVAGEETQYF
TRBJ1-4 | TRBV7-9 | - | CASSFDNSYNEKLFF
TRBJ1-2 | TRBV28 | few | CASSPTGTLLGSYTF
TRBJ1-5 | TRBV5-4 | - | CASSPGTEGNQPQHF
TRBJ2-7 | TRBV20-1 | - | CSVGFAEQYF
TRBJ2-7 | TRBV7-9 | - | CASSLGQPPARQYF
TRBJ1-5 | TRBV6-1 | - | CASRVAQGSNQPQHF
TRBJ2-7 | TRBV9 | - | CASSAPGTGSHEQYF
TRBJ2-2 | TRBV7-2 | - | CASSLVAGGSGELFF
TRBJ2-2 | TRBV9 | - | CASSEHTGELFF
TRBJ1-4 | TRBV2 | - | CASSEYRDPTLEKLFF
TRBJ2-1 | TRBV25-1 | once | CASSMRGGQGNEQFF
TRBJ2-7 | TRBV15 | - | CATRPAGQGGSYEQYF
TRBJ2-3 | TRBV7-2 | - | CASTPGSGGTDTQYF
TRBJ2-7 | TRBV27 | - | CASSLLASGAYEQYF
TRBJ2-1 | TRBV30 | - | CAWSVVSGIYNEQFF
TRBJ2-7 | TRBV21-1 | - | CASSSTGPFSTEQYF
TRBJ2-7 | TRBV7-2 | - | CASSSGLTSYEQYF
TRBJ1-3 | TRBV6-6 | - | CASSSLPQHGNTIYF
TRBJ2-3 | TRBV27 | - | CASRSRDRFTDTQYF
TRBJ2-7 | TRBV5-1 | - | CASSFGLAGEQYF
TRBJ1-5 | TRBV19 | - | CASSMGDSNQPQHF
TRBJ2-7 | TRBV19 | once | CASSMGAANSYEQYF
TRBJ2-1 | TRBV6-6 | - | CASSRGLKKRNEQFF
TRBJ2-2 | TRBV6-6 | - | CASRGTATGELFF
TRBJ1-2 | TRBV6-5 | - | CASSPLGGSNYGYTF
TRBJ2-7 | TRBV21-1 | - | CASSKDRQTPYEQYF
TRBJ2-6 | TRBV6-1 | - | CASSETPHSGANVLTF
TRBJ2-7 | TRBV2 | - | CASSERGLGEQYF
TRBJ2-3 | TRBV11-2 | - | CASSLKASGMTDTQYF
TRBJ1-2 | TRBV7-9 | - | CASSLVGQGGRGYTF
TRBJ2-1 | TRBV6-4 | - | CASSGASSEQFF
TRBJ2-2 | TRBV19 | - | CASSRPGTGITGELFF
TRBJ2-7 | TRBV10-3 | - | CAISESVAKNPYEQYF
TRBJ2-4 | TRBV7-2 | - | CASSLELAGGKGAKNIQYF
TRBJ2-7 | TRBV6-1 | - | CASGRAAYEQYF
TRBJ1-1 | TRBV11-1 | - | CASSSGTVERAFF
TRBJ1-6 | TRBV2 | - | CASTPAGTSNSPLHF